Presented here are 30 T cell receptor beta chains from one specimen sequenced in a study of T-cell memory formation after mild COVID-19. TCRdb independently ran MiXCR on the 5' RACE reads; one entry per CDR3 protein. The table has just under 550,000 distinct CDR3 sequences, 20% seen once. Specimen: PBMCs or a T cell subset sorted from them (not recorded which). The receptors derive from an adult woman who had mild COVID-19 (a few samples of this study predate the infection). Cell type and time point are not known.

The chain uses TRBV12-3 or TRBV12-4 and TRBJ2-1; D is unclear. The CDR3 has 12 residues. Trimming shortened V by 3 bases and J by 9 bases, and 9 bases separated the two germline ends. DNA of the CDR3: TGTGCCAGCAGTTTTAGTAAGGCTGAGCAGTTCTTC. It encodes CASSFSKAEQFF.

This clonotype was observed a few times. The chain is built from TRBV9 and TRBJ1-2; D is ambiguous. Trimming took off 0 bases at V and 7 bases at J, with 10 bases between the two ends. Germline V gives CDR1 SGDLS, CDR2 YYNGEE. CDR3 length equals 13 residues. The CDR3 protein is CASSVANNGGYTF. The CDR3 region has the DNA TGTGCCAGCAGCGTAGCTAATAATGGTGGCTACACCTTC. Full variable domain (missing parts from reference TRBV9 and TRBJ1-2): DSGVTQTPKHLITATGQRVTLRCSPRSGDLSVYWYQQSLDQGLQFLIQYYNGEERAKGNILERFSAQQFPDLHSELNLSSLELGDSALYFCASSVANNGGYTFGSGTRLTVV.

This clonotype was counted many times. The chain is built from TRBV4-1 and TRBJ2-5; 7 bases map to TRBD1. The CDR3 has 15 amino acids. V gave up 3 bases and J gave up 2 bases; unmatched junction bases: 6. Germline CDR1 reads MGHRA; CDR2 reads YSYEKL. The CDR3 sequence is CASSQLGTVQETQYF. The CDR3 bases are TGCGCCAGCAGCCAGCTTGGGACAGTACAAGAGACCCAGTACTTC.

This sequence joins TRBV25-1 and TRBJ2-3; D tentatively reads TRBD1 or TRBD2 (6 bases each). Trimming cost V 6 bases and J 0 bases, with 22 bases left between them. Per the germline V gene, CDR1 is MGHDK and CDR2 is SYGVNS. CDR3 size: 18 residues. CDR3 protein: CASSPSPGATPSTDTQYF. The CDR3 DNA follows: TGTGCCAGCAGCCCCTCCCCGGGGGCCACCCCTAGCACAGATACGCAGTATTTT.

The V and J genes are TRBV25-1 and TRBJ1-2; D may be TRBD1 (6 bases). The CDR3 extends over 15 amino acids. Germline lookup yields CDR1 MGHDK and CDR2 SYGVNS. The V end was cut by 3 bases, the J end by 8 bases, with 19 bases between. The DNA for the CDR3 is TGTGCCAGCAGTGACCTCCTTACAGGGTTAGGGGGCTACACCTTC. Translating gives CASSDLLTGLGGYTF.

The V and J genes are TRBV15 and TRBJ2-5, with 8 nucleotides matching TRBD2. Germline V gene data show CDR1 as LNHNV and CDR2 as YYDKDF (reference sequence). CDR3 size: 14 residues. V shed 5 bases, J shed 3 bases, and the junction held 5 bases outside the gene matches. CDR3 residues: CATSRSGGKETQYF. In nucleotides, the CDR3 is TGTGCCACCAGCCGGAGCGGGGGAAAAGAGACCCAGTACTTC. Combining the CDR3 with reference TRBV15 and TRBJ2-5 gives the whole variable domain DAMVIQNPRYQVTQFGKPVTLSCSQTLNHNVMYWYQQKSSQAPKLLFHYYDKDFNNEADTPDNFQSRRPNTSFCFLDIRSPGLGDTAMYLCATSRSGGKETQYFGPGTRLLVL.

This clonotype was counted only a few times. This chain connects TRBV5-1 to TRBJ2-2, with 11 bases lining up with TRBD2. From germline, CDR1 is SGHRS and CDR2 YFSETQ. V trimming: 4 bases; J trimming: 1 base; junction bases outside the gene matches: 3. CDR3 length: 16 amino acids. The CDR3 DNA follows: TGCGCCAGCAGCGTTACTAGCGGGGGGAACACCGGGGAGCTGTTTTTT. Amino acids: CASSVTSGGNTGELFF.

The chain joins TRBV10-3 to TRBJ1-1; no clear D. The V end was cut by 6 bases, the J end by 7 bases, with 12 bases between. The CDR3 extends over 12 amino acids. The germline V gene encodes CDR1 ENHRY and CDR2 SYGVKD. CDR3 sequence: CAISPQGFEAFF. The CDR3 DNA reads as TGTGCCATCAGCCCGCAAGGATTTGAAGCTTTCTTT.

This clonotype appeared a few times. This chain uses TRBV4-2 with TRBJ2-7; D ambiguous. V lost 5 bases to trimming and J lost 3 bases, with 11 bases between them. This CDR3 region has 13 residues. Germline CDR1 is LGHNA and CDR2 is YNFKEQ. DNA for the CDR3: TGTGCCAGCAGCTCGTCGTCAGACTACGAGCAGTACTTC. This encodes CASSSSSDYEQYF.

The genes are TRBV6-5 and TRBJ1-3; D remains ambiguous. Trimming pared 0 bases from V and 7 bases from J, leaving 16 bases between. The CDR3 has 16 residues. Germline values: CDR1 MNHEY, CDR2 SVGAGI. The CDR3 DNA reads as TGTGCCAGCAGTTACTCGATTTTGTCCTTAAGGAACACCATATATTTT. Translation gives CASSYSILSLRNTIYF.

The rearrangement uses TRBV7-2 and TRBJ1-1; the match to TRBD1 covers 7 bases. V dropped 2 bases and J dropped 1; count of bases not matched to a gene: 13. The CDR3 is 18 residues long. CDR1 and CDR2 from the germline V gene are SGHTA and FQGNSA. Written as DNA, the CDR3 is TGTGCCAGCAGCTTACGGGCAGGGGGGATAGGGACGAACACTGAAGCTTTCTTT. Amino acid sequence: CASSLRAGGIGTNTEAFF.

In its sample, this clonotype was seen a few times. V gene TRBV30 combines with J gene TRBJ1-5, with D unresolved. Trimming stripped 0 bases from V and 1 base from J, with 7 bases between. Germline V gene data show CDR1 as GTSNPN and CDR2 as SVGIG (reference sequence). The CDR3 loop spans 14 amino acids. CDR3 amino acids: CAWSVASSNQPQHF. As DNA, the CDR3 is TGTGCCTGGAGTGTAGCCAGCAGCAATCAGCCCCAGCATTTT.

This clonotype has just a few counts. J is TRBJ2-1 and V is TRBV4-2; 8 nucleotides line up with TRBD2. This CDR3 has 13 residues. Germline V gene sequence: CDR1 LGHNA, CDR2 YNFKEQ. Trimming at V came to 3 bases and at J to 12 bases, leaving 7 bases not matched to a gene. The CDR3 loop reads CASSQGSGRRQFF. The CDR3, as DNA: TGTGCCAGCAGCCAGGGCAGCGGGAGAAGGCAGTTCTTC.

This clonotype was seen more than once but under ten times. The CDR3 loop reads CSAAQLGGGIDEQFF. CDR3 nucleotide sequence: TGCAGTGCCGCCCAACTCGGGGGCGGGATCGATGAGCAGTTCTTC. The chain links TRBV20-1 to TRBJ2-1, with D perhaps matching TRBD1 or TRBD2 (6 bases each). CDR1 is DFQATT, CDR2 SNEGSKA, per germline (reference sequence). The V end lost 6 bases, the J end lost 8 bases, and 23 bases lay between the germline ends. CDR3 length equals 15 residues.

This clonotype was counted only a few times. This chain's CDR3 is CASSTLAGPAYEQYF. The CDR3 coding sequence is TGTGCCAGCAGCACTCTAGCGGGACCCGCCTACGAGCAGTACTTC. The V gene is TRBV6-5, the J gene TRBJ2-7, with 9 bases identical to TRBD2. Germline-derived CDR1 and CDR2 are MNHEY and SVGAGI. CDR3 size: 15 residues. The V segment lost 6 bases and the J segment 2 bases; nucleotides outside the gene matches: 8.

This clonotype was found a few times. V usage is TRBV7-9 and J usage is TRBJ2-7; 8 bases agree with TRBD1. Unmatched junction bases numbered 4, after V lost 1 base and J lost 2 bases. Germline V gives CDR1 SEHNR, CDR2 FQNEAQ (reference sequence). This CDR3 spans 15 amino acids. The CDR3 region is CASSLVGQGPYEQYF. CDR3 bases: TGTGCCAGCAGCTTAGTAGGACAGGGCCCCTACGAGCAGTACTTC.

Only a few counts were recorded for this clonotype. The chain employs TRBV5-1 and TRBJ1-6; 7 positions match TRBD1. Trimming removed 5 bases from V and 5 bases from J; junction bases left unmatched: 4. This CDR3 contains 14 residues. The germline gives CDR1 SGHRS, CDR2 YFSETQ. The chain's CDR3 is CASRDGQDNSPLHF. The CDR3 coding sequence is TGCGCCAGCAGGGACGGACAGGATAATTCACCCCTCCACTTT.

This clonotype was picked up a small number of times. This chain uses TRBV12-3 or TRBV12-4 with TRBJ2-1; D is tentatively TRBD1 or TRBD2 (5 bases each). V lost 4 bases, J lost 5 bases, and 12 bases lay in between. The length of the CDR3 is 14 residues. CDR3: CASSSIGANNEQFF. Here the CDR3 DNA reads TGTGCCAGCAGTTCCATCGGGGCTAACAATGAGCAGTTCTTC.

At least ten counts were recorded for this clonotype. The genes are TRBV6-4 and TRBJ2-2; a possible D gene is TRBD1 (5 bases). CDR1 MRHNA and CDR2 SNTAGT come from the germline V gene. With 5 bases removed from V and 7 bases from J, the gap between germline ends came to 8 bases. The CDR3 loop spans 12 amino acids. In nucleotides, the CDR3 is TGTGCCAGCAGTTCAGGGTTCGGGGAGCTGTTTTTT. Translation: CASSSGFGELFF.

This clonotype was seen a few times. The rearrangement joins TRBV7-2 to TRBJ2-5; D call uncertain. The CDR3 has 12 residues. V was cut by 1 base and J by 9 bases, with 9 bases left in between. Germline-derived CDR1 and CDR2 are SGHTA and FQGNSA. The CDR3 sequence is CASSLDFRAQYF. The CDR3 DNA sequence: TGTGCCAGCAGCTTAGACTTCAGAGCCCAGTACTTC.

V usage is TRBV7-2 and J usage is TRBJ2-1; tentatively, D is TRBD1 or TRBD2 (6 bases each). CDR1 and CDR2 from the germline V gene are SGHTA and FQGNSA. This CDR3 is built from 14 residues. The germline V and J ends were trimmed by 1 base and 8 bases, with 12 bases remaining between them. DNA of the CDR3: TGTGCCAGCAGCTTAGTTGCGGGACACGATGAGCAGTTCTTC. Its translation is CASSLVAGHDEQFF.

The chain recombines TRBV2 with TRBJ1-2, with D hard to call. The germline CDR1 and CDR2 sequences are SNHLY and FYNNEI. The CDR3 spans 12 residues. V dropped 6 bases and J dropped 5 bases, with 10 bases sitting between them. In DNA, the CDR3 is TGTGCCAGCAGCGACGAGGGATATGGCTACACCTTC. Translated, it gives CASSDEGYGYTF.

This clonotype has a handful of counts. This sequence joins TRBV4-1 and TRBJ2-2, with D possibly being TRBD2 (6 bases). The CDR3 has 15 amino acids. Per the germline V gene, CDR1 is MGHRA and CDR2 is YSYEKL. V lost 4 bases and J 4 bases, leaving 13 bases between the germline ends. The CDR3 DNA is TGCGCCAGCAGCCCGGAGGGGAGCGGCACCGGGGAGCTGTTTTTT. Translation gives CASSPEGSGTGELFF.

This clonotype was recorded a few times. The genes are TRBV27 and TRBJ2-7; D is undetermined. In germline, CDR1 is MNHEY, CDR2 SMNVEV (reference sequence). The V and J ends lost 8 bases and 5 bases respectively, with 13 bases between them. The CDR3 is made up of 12 amino acids. CDR3 sequence (DNA): TGTGCCAGCCTGGATAGGAGAAACGAGCAGTACTTC. Translation gives CASLDRRNEQYF.

The chain couples TRBV30 to TRBJ1-5; 8 bases are a match to TRBD1. The CDR3 has 15 residues. Trimming removed 3 bases from V and 4 bases from J; junction bases left unmatched: 8. Looked up from germline, CDR1 is GTSNPN and CDR2 is SVGIG (reference sequence). Written as DNA, the CDR3 is TGTGCCTGGAGCCCCTTGGACAGGGAGAATCAGCCCCAGCATTTT. Translated, it gives CAWSPLDRENQPQHF.

This clonotype was observed a few times. This chain joins TRBV7-2 and TRBJ2-1; D is unresolved. Germline lookup yields CDR1 SGHTA and CDR2 FQGNSA. V was cut by 2 bases and J by 2 bases, with 10 bases left in between. The CDR3 runs to 15 residues. Written as DNA, the CDR3 is TGTGCCAGCAGCTTAAGGCAAGGTACCTACAATGAGCAGTTCTTC. Its protein is CASSLRQGTYNEQFF.

This clonotype was detected a few times. Here the CDR3 DNA reads TGTGCCAGCAGCTTAGCGCGGCAGCCCCAGCATTTT. This translates into CASSLARQPQHF. The V call is TRBV7-9, the J call TRBJ1-5, with D unresolved. This CDR3 comprises 12 residues. Deletions cut 0 bases from V and 7 bases from J, with 4 bases between. Germline V lookup: CDR1 SEHNR, CDR2 FQNEAQ (reference sequence).

This clonotype was seen a handful of times. This chain links TRBV18 with TRBJ2-1; TRBD2 is a possible D gene (6 bases). The V gene lost 6 bases and the J gene lost 5 bases, with 14 bases spanning the gap. The CDR3 loop spans 14 amino acids. CDR1 and CDR2 (germline): KGHSH, LQKENI. DNA for the CDR3: TGTGCCAGCTCCCCATCCGCGGGGAACAATGAGCAGTTCTTC. Translated: CASSPSAGNNEQFF. Looking up the rest from reference TRBV18 and TRBJ2-1 gives the full variable domain: NAGVMQNPRHLVRRRGQEARLRCSPMKGHSHVYWYRQLPEEGLKFMVYLQKENIIDESGMPKERFSAEFPKEGPSILRIQQVVRGDSAAYFCASSPSAGNNEQFFGPGTRLTVL.

This clonotype has just a few counts. This chain connects TRBV20-1 to TRBJ1-5; TRBD1 is a possible D gene (5 bases). This CDR3 has 14 residues. V was trimmed by 2 bases and J by 6 bases, leaving 14 bases between them. The germline V gene has CDR1 DFQATT and CDR2 SNEGSKA (reference sequence). CDR3 loop: CSARFTGGSQPQHF. The DNA of the CDR3 is TGCAGTGCTAGATTTACTGGGGGGAGTCAGCCCCAGCATTTT.

This clonotype was picked up many times. The chain has TRBV5-1 and TRBJ2-1; the match to TRBD1 covers 7 bases. The germline gives CDR1 SGHRS, CDR2 YFSETQ. Trimming cost V 0 bases and J 3 bases; bases outside gene matches: 3. This CDR3 has 15 amino acids. The CDR3 DNA reads as TGCGCCAGCAGCTTGGAGGGGGCCCGCTACAATGAGCAGTTCTTC. Translating gives CASSLEGARYNEQFF.